This T cell receptor (beta chain) was profiled in a study of T cell changes during pregnancy in multiple sclerosis. The assay was immunoSEQ multiplex PCR, and TCRdb's table has in-frame clones only and misses some. Here the sample spans about 48,000 clones, 88% being singletons. Unmatched junction bases numbered 9, after V lost 7 bases and J lost 6 bases. This CDR3 comprises 13 residues. Germline V gene sequence: CDR1 SQVTM, CDR2 ANQGSEA. The chain links TRBV29-1 to TRBJ2-3; 8 bases are shared with TRBD1. Sequenced material: CD4+ T cells from peripheral blood mononuclear cells, taken in the second trimester of pregnancy. The sequence was collected from a female donor with multiple sclerosis, enrolled in a pregnancy study. CDR3 bases: TGCAGCGCTACCGGACAGGGAGTTGATACGCAGTATTTT. It is translated as CSATGQGVDTQYF.